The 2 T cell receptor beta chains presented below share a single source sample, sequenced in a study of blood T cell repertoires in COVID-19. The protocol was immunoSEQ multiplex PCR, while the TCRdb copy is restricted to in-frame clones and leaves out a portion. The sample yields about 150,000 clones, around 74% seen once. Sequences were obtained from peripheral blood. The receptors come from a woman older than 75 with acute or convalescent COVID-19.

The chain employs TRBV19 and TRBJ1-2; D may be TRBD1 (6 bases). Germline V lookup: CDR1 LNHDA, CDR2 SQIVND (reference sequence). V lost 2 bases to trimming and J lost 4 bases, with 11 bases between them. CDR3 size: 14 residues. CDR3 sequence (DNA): TGTGCCAGTAGTATATCGCCACAGGGCTATGGCTACACCTTC. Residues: CASSISPQGYGYTF.

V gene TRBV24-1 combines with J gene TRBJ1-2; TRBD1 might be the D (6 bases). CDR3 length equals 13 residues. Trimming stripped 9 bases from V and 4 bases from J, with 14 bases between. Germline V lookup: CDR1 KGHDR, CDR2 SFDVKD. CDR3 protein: CATQPGAAYGYTF. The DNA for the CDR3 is TGTGCCACCCAACCAGGGGCGGCCTATGGCTACACCTTC.